Below, 17 T cell receptor beta chains from the same sample are listed, as sequenced in a study of cytomegalovirus exposure and HLA in healthy donors. Vbeta (60) and Jbeta (13) primers were used in the PCR. Assay: immunoSEQ multiplex PCR; the TCRdb copy retains only in-frame clones and omits some. The sample lists roughly 140,000 clones, over 80% seen once, with about 3.7% in the top ten. The sequenced sample was PBMCs. Receptor source: a male donor in good health and CMV-seronegative.

This CDR3 is CASSSLLGGAYEQYF. CDR3 DNA: TGTGCCAGCAGTTCCCTCCTCGGAGGGGCCTACGAGCAGTACTTC. The chain joins TRBV28 to TRBJ2-7, with a possible D match to TRBD2 (6 bases). The CDR3 loop spans 15 amino acids. The V gene lost 4 bases and the J gene lost 2 bases, with 15 bases spanning the gap. Germline CDR1 reads MDHEN; CDR2 reads SYDVKM. Full variable domain (outside the CDR3, taken from reference TRBV28 and TRBJ2-7): DVKVTQSSRYLVKRTGEKVFLECVQDMDHENMFWYRQDPGLGLRLIYFSYDVKMKEKGDIPEGYSVSREKKERFSLILESASTNQTSMYLCASSSLLGGAYEQYFGPGTRLTVT.

About this clone: In the same sample, other DNA sequences code for this CDR3. The chain links TRBV7-2 to TRBJ2-7; no clear D. Between the trimmed V and J ends, which lost 2 bases and 3 bases, there was a span of 11 bases. The CDR3 has 14 residues. Germline CDR1 SGHTA, CDR2 FQGNSA. The CDR3 region has the DNA TGTGCCAGCAGCTTAACTTCCGACATCTACGAGCAGTACTTC. The encoded protein is CASSLTSDIYEQYF.

The rearrangement uses TRBV13 and TRBJ1-1, with D hard to call. This CDR3 has 14 residues. The germline gives CDR1 PRHDT, CDR2 FYEKMQ (reference sequence). Trimming removed 5 bases from V and 3 bases from J, with 13 bases in between. The CDR3 DNA reads TGTGCCAGCAGCCGACTCCAAGGAGACACTGAAGCTTTCTTT. This sequence encodes CASSRLQGDTEAFF.

The chain employs TRBV7-9 and TRBJ2-7, with 8 bases fitting TRBD2. The V segment lost 4 bases and the J segment 4 bases; nucleotides outside the gene matches: 6. The CDR3 is made up of 14 amino acids. Germline V gene data show CDR1 as SEHNR and CDR2 as FQNEAQ (reference sequence). CDR3 in amino acids: CASSSGTSKYEQYF. DNA of the CDR3: TGTGCCAGCAGCTCAGGGACTAGTAAGTACGAGCAGTACTTC.

The chain has TRBV7-6 and TRBJ2-7; 9 positions agree with TRBD1. In germline, CDR1 is SGHVS, CDR2 FNYEAQ. CDR3 length: 15 amino acids. V dropped 1 base and J dropped 3; count of bases not matched to a gene: 4. CDR3 nucleotide sequence: TGTGCCAGCAGCTTAGGACAGGGGGTAGGCTACGAGCAGTACTTC. Translated, it gives CASSLGQGVGYEQYF.

The CDR3, as DNA: TGTGCCAGCAGGCGAGACAGGGGCTGGTCCTACGAGCAGTACTTC. Encoded protein: CASRRDRGWSYEQYF. The rearrangement links TRBV6-5 to TRBJ2-7; 8 nucleotides agree with TRBD1. Germline V CDR1 and CDR2: MNHEY, SVGAGI. With V trimmed by 6 bases and J by 1 base, 8 bases remained unmatched. The CDR3 sequence is 15 residues long.

This clone was detected only a few times. The junction shows a germline mismatch at one end, possibly a read error. The chain links TRBV7-9 to TRBJ1-1; TRBD1 matches 9 bases. There are 14 residues in the CDR3. The germline V gene encodes CDR1 SEHNR and CDR2 FQNEAQ (reference sequence). The CDR3 coding sequence is TGTTCCAGCAGCACAACAGGGGGCCTCACTGAAGCTTTCTTT. This sequence encodes CSSSTTGGLTEAFF.

This chain joins TRBV15 and TRBJ1-3; TRBD1 matches at 7 bases. The CDR3 length is 17 residues. The J segment lost 0 bases and the V segment lost 4 bases, leaving 9 bases of the junction unmatched. Per germline, CDR1 LNHNV and CDR2 YYDKDF (reference sequence). The CDR3 bases are TGTGCCACCAGCAAAACAACAGGGGCGAGCTCTGGAAACACCATATATTTT. It encodes CATSKTTGASSGNTIYF. Full variable domain (rest looked up from reference TRBV15 and TRBJ1-3): DAMVIQNPRYQVTQFGKPVTLSCSQTLNHNVMYWYQQKSSQAPKLLFHYYDKDFNNEADTPDNFQSRRPNTSFCFLDIRSPGLGDTAMYLCATSKTTGASSGNTIYFGEGSWLTVV.

The V gene is TRBV7-9, the J gene TRBJ2-1, with TRBD2 identical over 13 bases. Losses at the gene ends were 3 bases for V and 7 bases for J; bases not matched to a gene: 6. Germline CDR1 is SEHNR and CDR2 is FQNEAQ (reference sequence). CDR3 length: 16 residues. Here the CDR3 reads CASSFSLAGGPNEQFF. In DNA form, the CDR3 reads TGTGCCAGCAGCTTTTCACTAGCGGGGGGGCCGAATGAGCAGTTCTTC.

The table lists this clone with a few counts. J is TRBJ1-2 and V is TRBV27; possible D gene TRBD1, 6 bases. V was pared by 4 bases and J by 5 bases, with 17 bases between. Germline-derived CDR1 and CDR2 are MNHEY and SMNVEV (reference sequence). The CDR3 is made up of 15 amino acids. CDR3 region: CASSSWGTNPYGYTF. In DNA, the CDR3 is TGTGCCAGCAGTTCCTGGGGGACAAACCCGTATGGCTACACCTTC.

This chain joins TRBV14 and TRBJ1-2; D ambiguous. Trimming took off 1 base at V and 2 bases at J, with 11 bases between the two ends. Germline V gene lookup returns CDR1 SGHDN and CDR2 FVKESK. The CDR3 is 15 residues long. CDR3 in amino acids: CASSQVANLNYGYTF. The DNA for the CDR3 is TGTGCCAGCAGCCAAGTGGCCAATTTGAACTATGGCTACACCTTC. Full variable domain (outside the CDR3, taken from reference TRBV14 and TRBJ1-2): EAGVTQFPSHSVIEKGQTVTLRCDPISGHDNLYWYRRVMGKEIKFLLHFVKESKQDESGMPNNRFLAERTGGTYSTLKVQPAELEDSGVYFCASSQVANLNYGYTFGSGTRLTVV.

The rearrangement links TRBV7-6 to TRBJ1-1; tentative D call: TRBD1 (6 bases). Trimming shortened V by 6 bases and J by 1 base, and 12 bases separated the two germline ends. Germline-derived CDR1 and CDR2 are SGHVS and FNYEAQ. The CDR3 runs to 14 residues. CDR3 loop: CASRWTASNTEAFF. DNA of the CDR3: TGTGCCAGCAGATGGACAGCTTCGAACACTGAAGCTTTCTTT.

J is TRBJ2-7 and V is TRBV6-5, with D tentatively TRBD1 (6 bases). Germline CDR1 and CDR2: MNHEY and SVGAGI. V was shortened by 6 bases and J by 2 bases, with 14 bases between the two germline ends. The CDR3 runs to 14 residues. The CDR3 bases are TGTGCCAGCAGAAGATTTACAGGGCCCTACGAGCAGTACTTC. Translated: CASRRFTGPYEQYF.

The chain combines TRBV29-1 with TRBJ2-2, with 8 bases that match TRBD1. Germline V lookup: CDR1 SQVTM, CDR2 ANQGSEA. The CDR3 totals 15 residues. V lost 5 bases to trimming and J lost 0 bases; unmatched junction nucleotides: 5. CDR3 in amino acids: CSVSGTGANTGELFF. CDR3 nucleotides: TGCAGCGTTTCAGGGACAGGCGCGAACACCGGGGAGCTGTTTTTT.

This sequence joins TRBV5-1 and TRBJ2-7; a weak D match, TRBD1 (6 bases). The germline V gene encodes CDR1 SGHRS and CDR2 YFSETQ. The CDR3 runs 16 residues. V shed 1 base and J shed 5 bases, with 19 bases lying between them. The CDR3 DNA is TGCGCCAGCAGCTTGCCTGGGTACAGGGCGATGCACGAGCAGTACTTC. Its translation: CASSLPGYRAMHEQYF.

This chain connects TRBV7-2 to TRBJ2-2, with D possibly matching TRBD1 (6 bases). There are 18 residues in the CDR3. Germline CDR1 SGHTA, CDR2 FQGNSA. V was trimmed by 0 bases and J by 1 base, leaving 15 bases between them. Here the CDR3 reads CASSLAAWTEMNTGELFF. The CDR3, as DNA: TGTGCCAGCAGCTTAGCGGCTTGGACAGAAATGAACACCGGGGAGCTGTTTTTT.

This rearrangement joins TRBV7-6 to TRBJ2-3; the match to TRBD2 covers 15 bases. Germline V gene sequence: CDR1 SGHVS, CDR2 FNYEAQ. V was clipped by 4 bases and J by 4 bases; unmatched bases: 0. The CDR3 totals 15 residues. The CDR3 here is CASSWTSGRADTQYF. The CDR3 DNA reads as TGTGCCAGCAGCTGGACTAGCGGGAGGGCAGATACGCAGTATTTT. The complete variable domain, with remaining parts taken from reference TRBV7-6 and TRBJ2-3, reads GAGVSQSPRYKVTKRGQDVALRCDPISGHVSLYWYRQALGQGPEFLTYFNYEAQQDKSGLPNDRFSAERPEGSISTLTIQRTEQRDSAMYRCASSWTSGRADTQYFGPGTRLTVL.